The T cell receptor (beta chain) under discussion was sequenced for a study of CD8 T cells in ankylosing spondylitis. CDR1 and CDR2 from the germline V gene are DFQATT and SNEGSKA (reference sequence). V was trimmed by 4 bases and J by 7 bases, leaving 20 bases between them. CDR3 size: 15 residues. With regard to this clonotype: The antigen is undetermined.

Study outcomes and limitations: Ankylosing spondylitis blood seemed to carry a telltale TCR beta motif made of eight highly homologous variants.

TCRdb re-called the 5' RACE reads with MiXCR, one entry per CDR3 protein. The sample lists over 600,000 distinct CDR3 sequences, about 20% occurring once. The clonotype was recovered from a male donor with ankylosing spondylitis. Sequencing used blood, either unsorted or a sorted T cell fraction (not recorded which). V and J are TRBV20-1 and TRBJ2-1; D assignment may be TRBD1 or TRBD2 (5 bases each). In DNA, the CDR3 is TGCAGTGCTATCCCCCCGGGACGCCCCAGTAATGAGCAGTTCTTC. Its translation is CSAIPPGRPSNEQFF.